This is a list of T cell receptor beta chains from one sample in a study of blood T cell repertoires in COVID-19. Some clones are missing from TCRdb's copy, which holds only in-frame ones; the method was immunoSEQ multiplex PCR. The sample consists of around 310,000 clones, 75% to 90% of them appearing once. The sample was PBMCs or T cells enriched from blood (not recorded which). These receptors all come from a middle-aged woman who had recovered from COVID-19. Both conserved end residues are part of each CDR3. A D gene is named only where the DNA matches it firmly.

v_gene,d_gene,j_gene,CDR3aa
TRBV4-2,TRBD2,TRBJ2-5,CASNLAGAETQYF
TRBV3-1/TRBV3-2,TRBD1,TRBJ2-5,CASSQDRGQETQYF
TRBV15,NA,TRBJ2-7,CATSREAGVREQYF
TRBV7-9,TRBD2,TRBJ2-1,CASSFFSGSYNEQFF
TRBV2,TRBD2,TRBJ2-2,CASRAGGPYGELFF
TRBV5-4,NA,TRBJ1-6,CASSRSNSPLHF
TRBV11-2,NA,TRBJ1-1,CASSLTRGSMNTEAFF
TRBV28,TRBD2,TRBJ2-1,CATRFSGITNEQFF
TRBV19,TRBD1,TRBJ1-3,CASSTMARGDGNTIYF
TRBV2,TRBD1,TRBJ1-4,CASSTRPGQGRGEKLFF
TRBV5-1,TRBD1,TRBJ1-6,CASSPGTGNGSPLHF
TRBV2,TRBD2,TRBJ2-3,CASTRLAGGASTDTQYF
TRBV5-1,NA,TRBJ2-1,CASSLIWEEQFF
TRBV4-3,NA,TRBJ2-7,CASSQDTGSAGYEQYF
TRBV30,TRBD2,TRBJ2-1,CAWSVTQREFNEQFF
TRBV11-3,TRBD2,TRBJ2-1,CASSSGLAGADEQFF
TRBV5-1,NA,TRBJ1-1,CASSSPGRLNTEAFF
TRBV6-5,TRBD1,TRBJ2-7,CASSPWGDRVYEQYF
TRBV5-1,TRBD1,TRBJ1-1,CASSLTGGTTEAFF